Listed here are 23 T cell receptor beta chains from one sample, sequenced in a study of human T cells and chemical hapten exposure. TCRdb used MiXCR to reprocess the RACE reads, holding one entry per CDR3 protein. This sample yields 80,000 to 95,000 distinct CDR3 sequences, of which roughly 11% are seen a single time; 2.2% belongs to the top ten. Time point given: patch test 2, 6 weeks after DPC sensitization. Treatment defined: therapeutic diphenylcyclopropenone sensitization with weekly scalp DPC. This specimen was whole blood, taken in connection with sensitization to the hapten diphenylcyclopropenone (DPC). These receptor sequences come from a man aged 35-49 years with alopecia areata. Some clones in this sample may be carry-over from other donors' samples.

This clonotype was counted many times. J is TRBJ2-5 and V is TRBV7-2; 9 bases are a match to TRBD2. This CDR3 has 14 amino acids. V trimming: 3 bases; J trimming: 2 bases; junction bases outside the gene matches: 1. Germline CDR1 and CDR2: SGHTA and FQGNSA. For the CDR3, the DNA is TGTGCCAGCAGCTTCCTAGCGGGACAAGAGACCCAGTACTTC. Protein product: CASSFLAGQETQYF. Drawing the rest from reference TRBV7-2 and TRBJ2-5, the complete variable domain is GAGVSQSPSNKVTEKGKDVELRCDPISGHTALYWYRQSLGQGLEFLIYFQGNSAPDKSGLPSDRFSAERTGGSVSTLTIQRTQQEDSAVYLCASSFLAGQETQYFGPGTRLLVL.

V usage is TRBV4-1 and J usage is TRBJ2-1; unclear D gene. V dropped 2 bases and J dropped 8 bases, with 16 bases sitting between them. The V gene's germline CDR1 is MGHRA and CDR2 YSYEKL. This CDR3 comprises 15 residues. The CDR3 DNA is TGCGCCAGCAGCCAACACGGGCCGGTGGGTGATGAGCAGTTCTTC. It codes for CASSQHGPVGDEQFF.

This clonotype has only a few counts. The chain carries TRBV6-4 and TRBJ2-1, with D perhaps TRBD1 (5 bases). CDR1 MRHNA and CDR2 SNTAGT come from the germline V gene. The length of the CDR3 is 15 residues. V was shortened by 0 bases and J by 8 bases, with 14 bases between the two germline ends. Here the CDR3 reads CASSDSMSRGDEQFF. For the CDR3, the DNA is TGTGCCAGCAGTGACTCAATGAGTAGGGGCGATGAGCAGTTCTTC.

This clonotype was seen repeatedly, ten times or more. This chain joins TRBV6-2 or TRBV6-3 and TRBJ2-1, with 13 bases lining up with TRBD2. The germline gives CDR1 MNHEY, CDR2 SVGEGT. V shed 4 bases, J shed 4 bases, and the junction held 7 bases outside the gene matches. CDR3 length equals 17 residues. In DNA form, the CDR3 reads TGTGCCAGCAGTTCATCCACTAGCGGGAGGGCTTACAATGAGCAGTTCTTC. Translated, it gives CASSSSTSGRAYNEQFF.

This sequence joins TRBV11-1 and TRBJ2-5, with 9 bases matching TRBD1. The CDR3 loop spans 15 amino acids. Germline trimming cut 3 bases from V and 3 bases from J; bases unmatched to any gene: 5. CDR1 SGHAT and CDR2 FQDESV come from the germline V gene (reference sequence). The CDR3 protein is CASSLETGGEETQYF. The DNA of the CDR3 is TGTGCCAGCAGCTTGGAGACAGGGGGAGAAGAGACCCAGTACTTC.

The chain employs TRBV12-3 or TRBV12-4 and TRBJ2-7; TRBD2 might be the D (6 bases). The CDR3 length is 15 residues. The V end was cut by 6 bases, the J end by 3 bases, with 18 bases between. CDR3 amino acids: CASSLTGGVNYEQYF. As DNA, the CDR3 is TGTGCCAGCAGCCTAACAGGCGGGGTTAACTACGAGCAGTACTTC.

This clonotype was seen many times. The chain employs TRBV29-1 and TRBJ1-1; D gene ambiguous. V was cut by 1 base and J by 4 bases, with 7 bases left in between. The germline V gene has CDR1 SQVTM and CDR2 ANQGSEA. This CDR3 spans 12 amino acids. CDR3: CSVEAGITEAFF. CDR3 nucleotide sequence: TGCAGCGTTGAAGCCGGGATCACTGAAGCTTTCTTT.

The CDR3, as DNA: TGTGCCAGCAGTGTCTTAACCGGGACAGTCAATGAAAAACTGTTTTTT. Encoded protein: CASSVLTGTVNEKLFF. The chain carries TRBV6-1 and TRBJ1-4; 7 bases line up with TRBD1. Germline V gene lookup returns CDR1 MNHNS and CDR2 SASEGT. The V gene end was trimmed by 4 bases and the J gene end by 5 bases; junction bases not matched to a gene: 10. This CDR3 is 16 amino acids long.

The chain uses TRBV11-2 and TRBJ2-3; tentatively, D is TRBD1 (5 bases). Trimming stripped 1 base from V and 5 bases from J, with 13 bases between. The CDR3 is made up of 15 amino acids. Germline V gene data show CDR1 as SGHAT and CDR2 as FQNNGV. The CDR3 region has the DNA TGTGCCAGCAGCTTAGGATTAGGGGTAAGAGATACGCAGTATTTT. Protein sequence: CASSLGLGVRDTQYF.

This clonotype was counted a few times. The V gene is TRBV13, the J gene TRBJ1-2, with D perhaps TRBD1 (5 bases). This CDR3 is built from 14 residues. The V gene lost 5 bases and the J gene lost 2 bases, with 12 bases spanning the gap. The germline gives CDR1 PRHDT, CDR2 FYEKMQ (reference sequence). Written as DNA, the CDR3 is TGTGCCAGCAGCCAGCGGGGGTTAAACTATGGCTACACCTTC. Protein: CASSQRGLNYGYTF.

The rearrangement uses TRBV29-1 and TRBJ2-3; 7 bases line up with TRBD1. CDR1 and CDR2 from the germline V gene are SQVTM and ANQGSEA. Losses at the gene ends were 2 bases for V and 1 base for J; bases not matched to a gene: 3. This CDR3 region has 14 residues. In nucleotides, the CDR3 is TGCAGCGTTGAAAAAACAGGGGGCACAGATACGCAGTATTTT. Translating gives CSVEKTGGTDTQYF.

This clonotype was detected a few times. The chain uses TRBV2 and TRBJ2-5; 10 nucleotides align to TRBD2. The CDR3 consists of 15 residues. Germline CDR1 is SNHLY and CDR2 is FYNNEI. Losses at the gene ends were 4 bases for V and 5 bases for J; bases not matched to a gene: 7. The CDR3 nucleotides are TGTGCCAGCAGTGTGCCTAGCGGGAGTAGGGAGACCCAGTACTTC. Translation gives CASSVPSGSRETQYF.

The V and J genes are TRBV18 and TRBJ1-2; D unclear. Trimming took off 3 bases at V and 1 base at J, with 6 bases between the two ends. Germline CDR1 and CDR2: KGHSH and LQKENI. This CDR3 comprises 13 residues. CDR3 coding DNA: TGTGCCAGCTCACCCGACAATAACTATGGCTACACCTTC. It is translated as CASSPDNNYGYTF.

The CDR3 DNA is TGCAGCGTTGGGATAGTGAACACTGAAGCTTTCTTT. Encoded protein: CSVGIVNTEAFF. The rearrangement uses TRBV29-1 and TRBJ1-1, with D uncertain. CDR3 length: 12 amino acids. The ends were cut back, 4 bases at V and 0 bases at J, with 6 bases in the middle. The V gene's germline CDR1 is SQVTM and CDR2 ANQGSEA. Together with reference TRBV29-1 and TRBJ1-1, the CDR3 gives the full variable domain: SAVISQKPSRDICQRGTSLTIQCQVDSQVTMMFWYRQQPGQSLTLIATANQGSEATYESGFVIDKFPISRPNLTFSTLTVSNMSPEDSSIYLCSVGIVNTEAFFGQGTRLTVV.

The chain couples TRBV20-1 to TRBJ2-7; 7 nucleotides match TRBD2. Germline trimming cut 1 base from V and 2 bases from J; bases unmatched to any gene: 5. This CDR3 contains 14 residues. Germline-derived CDR1 and CDR2 are DFQATT and SNEGSKA (reference sequence). The CDR3 loop reads CSARGGGSPYEQYF. The DNA for the CDR3 is TGCAGTGCTAGAGGGGGCGGGAGCCCCTACGAGCAGTACTTC.

This clonotype appeared a few times. The gene calls are TRBV24-1 and TRBJ1-4, with D possibly matching TRBD1 (6 bases). Looked up from germline, CDR1 is KGHDR and CDR2 is SFDVKD. The CDR3 consists of 15 residues. Trimming took off 4 bases at V and 3 bases at J, with 11 bases between the two ends. The CDR3 bases are TGTGCCACCAGTGAAAACAGGGCGGCTAATGAAAAACTGTTTTTT. It is translated as CATSENRAANEKLFF.

This clonotype was counted a few times. The rearrangement joins TRBV6-2 or TRBV6-3 to TRBJ2-1; D assignment may be TRBD1 or TRBD2 (5 bases each). CDR1 is MNHEY and CDR2 is SVGEGT in the germline V gene. The CDR3 spans 14 residues. Trimming stripped 2 bases from V and 8 bases from J, with 13 bases between. The CDR3 region is CASSYGGWSDEQFF. The CDR3 DNA sequence: TGTGCCAGCAGTTACGGGGGTTGGAGTGATGAGCAGTTCTTC.

This chain uses TRBV20-1 with TRBJ1-4; 10 bases line up with TRBD1. Trimming cost V 5 bases and J 6 bases; bases outside gene matches: 0. Germline V gene lookup returns CDR1 DFQATT and CDR2 SNEGSKA (reference sequence). The CDR3 extends over 12 amino acids. This CDR3 reads CSAGTGDEKLFF. The CDR3 DNA sequence: TGCAGTGCTGGGACAGGGGATGAAAAACTGTTTTTT.

The table lists this clonotype with a few counts. V and J are TRBV6-2 or TRBV6-3 and TRBJ2-1; 10 bases agree with TRBD2. The germline V gene has CDR1 MNHEY and CDR2 SVGEGT. Trimming at V came to 5 bases and at J to 7 bases, leaving 11 bases not matched to a gene. The CDR3 extends over 16 amino acids. CDR3 in amino acids: CASSSALAGAGNEQFF. CDR3 nucleotide sequence: TGTGCCAGCAGTAGCGCTCTAGCGGGAGCAGGGAATGAGCAGTTCTTC.

The chain carries TRBV9 and TRBJ2-1; 11 bases are shared with TRBD2. CDR3 size: 17 residues. Germline CDR1 is SGDLS and CDR2 is YYNGEE. V lost 2 bases and J lost 5; bases outside the gene matches: 9. The CDR3 sequence is CASSVGIAGGMDNEQFF. CDR3 nucleotides: TGTGCCAGCAGCGTCGGTATAGCGGGAGGGATGGACAATGAGCAGTTCTTC.

The gene calls are TRBV7-3 and TRBJ2-3; D is possibly TRBD2 (5 bases). V lost 3 bases to trimming and J lost 5 bases, with 12 bases between them. The CDR3 is made up of 14 amino acids. CDR1 is SGHTA and CDR2 is FQGTGA in the germline V gene. The CDR3 reads CASSFHQRVDTQYF. The DNA for the CDR3 is TGTGCCAGCAGCTTTCACCAGAGGGTAGATACGCAGTATTTT.

This clonotype was recorded at least ten times. The chain recombines TRBV7-8 with TRBJ1-4, with TRBD1 matching over 9 bases. Germline trimming cut 5 bases from V and 2 bases from J; bases unmatched to any gene: 12. Germline V CDR1 and CDR2: SGHVS, FQNEAQ. The CDR3 consists of 18 residues. The CDR3 DNA sequence: TGTGCCAGCAGCCAGGAGCGGGACAGGGCACTTACTAATGAAAAACTGTTTTTT. As protein: CASSQERDRALTNEKLFF.

In this sample, this clonotype turned up a few times. This chain uses TRBV5-1 with TRBJ1-4, with 8 nucleotides matching TRBD1. The CDR3 runs to 14 residues. Germline V gene data show CDR1 as SGHRS and CDR2 as YFSETQ. Trimming removed 4 bases from V and 5 bases from J; junction bases left unmatched: 4. In nucleotides, the CDR3 is TGCGCCAGCAGCCGGGACAGGCAGAATGAAAAACTGTTTTTT. Encoded protein: CASSRDRQNEKLFF.